This note documents a single TCR beta chain sequence. V dropped 4 bases and J dropped 8 bases, with 14 bases sitting between them. Germline V lookup: CDR1 GTSNPN, CDR2 SVGIG (reference sequence). This CDR3 contains 12 residues. Peripheral blood, together with lesional scalp punch biopsies, was collected from alopecia areata patients. The sample originates from a study of CD8+ T cells in alopecia areata. Across the whole study: Treatment comprised oral tofacitinib, 5 to 10 mg twice daily, in treated patients.

Extracted RNA was reverse transcribed into cDNA, the sequencing template. Here immunoSEQ multiplex PCR was the method, and the copy in TCRdb shows in-frame clones only, minus some. This table has fewer than 150,000 clones, 35% to 40% appearing once. The clonotype was recovered from a human donor with alopecia areata. The chain employs TRBV30 and TRBJ1-1; D unclear. The sequenced material came from CD4+ T cells sorted from blood. The CDR3, as DNA: TGTGCCTGGACACGGGCTCAGAGCGAAGCTTTCTTT. Encoded protein: CAWTRAQSEAFF.